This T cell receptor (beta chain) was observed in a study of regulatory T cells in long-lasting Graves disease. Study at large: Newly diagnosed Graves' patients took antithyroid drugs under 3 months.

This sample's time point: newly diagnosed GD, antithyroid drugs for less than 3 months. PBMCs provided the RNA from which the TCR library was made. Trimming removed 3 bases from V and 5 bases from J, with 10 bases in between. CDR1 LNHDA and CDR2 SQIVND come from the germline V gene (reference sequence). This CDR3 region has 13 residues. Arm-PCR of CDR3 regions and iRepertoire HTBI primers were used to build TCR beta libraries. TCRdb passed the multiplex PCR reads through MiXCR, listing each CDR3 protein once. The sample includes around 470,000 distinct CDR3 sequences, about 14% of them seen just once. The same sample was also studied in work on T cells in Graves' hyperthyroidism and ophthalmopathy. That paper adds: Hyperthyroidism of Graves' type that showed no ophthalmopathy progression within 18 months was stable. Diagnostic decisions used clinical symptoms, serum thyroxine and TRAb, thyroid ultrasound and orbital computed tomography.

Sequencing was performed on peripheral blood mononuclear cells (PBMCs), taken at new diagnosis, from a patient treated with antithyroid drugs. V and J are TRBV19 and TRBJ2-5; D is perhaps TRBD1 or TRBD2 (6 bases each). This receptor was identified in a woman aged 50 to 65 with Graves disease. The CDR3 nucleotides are TGTGCCAGTAGTATGGGGGGCCTGGAGACCCAGTACTTC. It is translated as CASSMGGLETQYF.